Presented here are 6 T cell receptor beta chains from one specimen sequenced in a study of cytomegalovirus exposure and HLA in healthy donors. This PCR relied on a set of 60 Vbeta primers and 13 Jbeta primers. Profiled with immunoSEQ multiplex PCR; TCRdb holds only in-frame clones, not every one. Of 130,000 or so clones in the sample, 80% to 90% were seen once. Material for sequencing was PBMCs. These receptors were obtained from a man aged 35-49 years in good health and CMV-seronegative.

Notes on this clone: The same CDR3 is also encoded by other DNA sequences in this sample. The rearrangement joins TRBV18 to TRBJ1-6; TRBD1 agrees at 8 bases. V dropped 6 bases and J dropped 7; count of bases not matched to a gene: 5. Germline CDR1 is KGHSH and CDR2 is LQKENI. The CDR3 runs 14 residues. The CDR3 reads CASSPDRVNSPLHF. For the CDR3, the DNA is TGTGCCAGCTCTCCGGACAGGGTGAATTCACCCCTCCACTTT.

The chain recombines TRBV6-1 with TRBJ1-5, with D perhaps TRBD1 (5 bases). The CDR3 contains 13 residues. Per germline, CDR1 MNHNS and CDR2 SASEGT. V was clipped by 7 bases and J by 6 bases, with 13 bases between them. The DNA for the CDR3 is TGTGCCAGCAATCTCAGGGAAAGTCAGCCCCAGCATTTT. Residues: CASNLRESQPQHF.

The CDR3 DNA reads TGTGCCAGCAGCTTGTACGCAGGGGGCGGGTCTGAGCAGTACTTC. This encodes CASSLYAGGGSEQYF. The rearrangement links TRBV5-8 to TRBJ2-7; TRBD1 matches 8 bases. CDR1 and CDR2 (germline): SGHTS, YDEGEE. V lost 1 base and J lost 7; bases outside the gene matches: 10. The length of the CDR3 is 15 residues.

This chain links TRBV21-1 with TRBJ1-2. TRBV21-1 is a pseudogene. The CDR3 is 11 residues long. Written as DNA, the CDR3 is TGTGCCAACGTGGTGCGCTTTGGCTACACCTTC. Translation gives CANVVRFGYTF.

This clone appeared once. The chain carries TRBV9 and TRBJ1-2, with 9 bases matching TRBD1. J lost 5 bases, V lost 3 bases, and 2 bases had no gene match. The CDR3 has 13 residues. Germline V CDR1 and CDR2: SGDLS, YYNGEE. The CDR3 here is CASSGTGEYGYTF. The CDR3 DNA sequence: TGTGCCAGCAGCGGGACAGGGGAATATGGCTACACCTTC.

The V gene is TRBV29-1, the J gene TRBJ2-5; TRBD1 agrees at 7 bases. In germline, CDR1 is SQVTM, CDR2 ANQGSEA. V gave up 4 bases and J gave up 5 bases; unmatched junction bases: 7. The CDR3 extends over 13 amino acids. The CDR3 nucleotides are TGCAGCGTTGCACCGACAGGGACGGAGACCCAGTACTTC. It specifies CSVAPTGTETQYF.